The text below deals with one T cell receptor (beta chain). Profiled with immunoSEQ multiplex PCR; TCRdb holds only in-frame clones, not every one. The data contain around 100,000 clones, 81% of them singletons. The sample originates from a study of radiotherapy plus CTLA-4 blockade in lung cancer. The CDR3 covers 14 residues. Germline assignment: CDR1 SNHLY and CDR2 FYNNEI. The V end was cut by 4 bases, the J end by 6 bases, with 15 bases between. This receptor was identified in a human donor with non-small cell lung cancer that progressed on radiotherapy plus ipilimumab. Some clones in this sample may be carry-over from other donors' samples. This sequence joins TRBV2 and TRBJ1-2; a possible D gene is TRBD1 (6 bases). The sample consisted of peripheral blood, taken from a patient treated with radiotherapy plus ipilimumab. The CDR3 reads CASSAEAQGHGYTF. In nucleotides, the CDR3 is TGTGCCAGCAGTGCAGAGGCCCAGGGGCATGGCTACACCTTC.